This T cell receptor (beta chain) came from a study of response to subunit inactivated influenza vaccine. General study results and limits: Authors proposed each seasonal influenza vaccination draws in few new T cells.

MiXCR, run by TCRdb on the RT-PCR reads, gives a single entry per CDR3 protein. This table holds around 750,000 distinct CDR3 sequences, around 20% found once. Concerning this clonotype: What it binds is unknown.

The CDR3 spans 14 residues. The germline CDR1 and CDR2 sequences are KGHDR and SFDVKD. With 5 bases clipped from V and 3 bases from J, the junction kept 4 bases outside the gene matches. This chain links TRBV24-1 with TRBJ2-3, with 7 bases that match TRBD2. This TCR came from a man aged 45-60 years who received an inactivated influenza vaccine. The sample was PBMCs from blood, taken 4 to 6 days after vaccination. CDR3 nucleotides: TGTGCCACCAGTGGGGCGGGAGTGACAGATACGCAGTATTTT. Residues: CATSGAGVTDTQYF.